This T cell receptor (beta chain) originates from a study of blood T cells in healthy people across ages. Across the study: Template switching captured about one barcoded beta molecule per two T cells.

Findings of the study overall: A conclusive naive versus antigen-experienced comparison was prevented by the unsorted PBMCs.

Sample donors were healthy Caucasian individuals that came from Russia, aged roughly 6 to 95. The sample, about 9.7 milliliters of peripheral blood, was drawn from each donor. This clonotype was recorded at least ten times. No antigen is known for it. Then a second PCR, running roughly 7 to 11 cycles, was carried out with a sample-barcoded 5' primer and a J-beta primer mix. TCRdb reprocessed the 5' RACE reads with MiXCR, giving one entry per CDR3 protein. The sample holds roughly 680,000 distinct CDR3 sequences; 52% are singletons and the top ten take about 13%. V gave up 5 bases and J gave up 13 bases, with 21 bases separating them. CDR1 SEHNR and CDR2 FQNEAQ come from the germline V gene (reference sequence). The CDR3 contains 14 residues.

This TCR came from a woman of 80 years or more in good health. The rearrangement links TRBV7-9 to TRBJ2-4; the D gene is possibly TRBD2 (5 bases). Specimen: blood. CDR3 amino acids: CASSQLDTVGEQYF. The CDR3 DNA is TGTGCCAGCAGCCAACTAGACACGGTTGGAGAGCAGTACTTC.